This T cell receptor (beta chain) originates from a study of cytotoxic CD8 clonotypes in ibrutinib-treated CLL. Study-level information: A mean of around 270,000 productive templates and about 88,000 productive rearrangements was obtained per sample.

This table comes from immunoSEQ multiplex PCR, and its TCRdb copy is limited to in-frame clones, with some not included. The table shows approximately 300,000 clones, with just under 80% occurring only once. On this clone: Its antigen is not identified.

General observations from the study: At the start, clonality exceeded age-matched healthy donors and followed circulating CD8+ T-cell counts. Elevated clonality accompanied ibrutinib response, with a return toward baseline values at progression.

The CDR3 has 13 amino acids. The V end was cut by 3 bases, the J end by 4 bases, with 9 bases between. Germline V gene lookup returns CDR1 KGHSH and CDR2 LQKENI. The sequenced sample was PBMCs, obtained before ibrutinib treatment. This TCR was recovered from a human donor with chronic lymphocytic leukemia. The chain couples TRBV18 to TRBJ1-1; D is uncertain. The DNA of the CDR3 is TGTGCCAGCTCACCGGCCAGTATCACTGAAGCTTTCTTT. Its protein is CASSPASITEAFF.